A single sample is the source of the 7 T cell receptor beta chains below, sequenced in a study of blood T cell repertoires in COVID-19. Sequenced by immunoSEQ multiplex PCR; TCRdb stores in-frame clones only, minus some. The sample has about 170,000 clones, over 75% seen once; the top ten hold roughly 1.2%. The sequencing sample was made of PBMCs or T cells enriched from blood (not recorded which). These receptors were collected from a human donor with acute COVID-19. The donor label of this sample is uncertain.

The V call is TRBV6-6, the J call TRBJ1-1, with 8 bases lining up with TRBD1. Germline V lookup: CDR1 MNHNY, CDR2 SVGAGI (reference sequence). V lost 5 bases and J lost 6; bases outside the gene matches: 2. The CDR3 has 12 amino acids. This chain's CDR3 is CASSGQGAEAFF. The CDR3 region has the DNA TGTGCCAGCAGTGGACAGGGCGCTGAAGCTTTCTTT.

The rearrangement uses TRBV6-1 and TRBJ2-3, with 7 bases matching TRBD1. Germline V gene sequence: CDR1 MNHNS, CDR2 SASEGT. The V segment lost 4 bases and the J segment 6 bases; nucleotides outside the gene matches: 13. This CDR3 spans 16 amino acids. The CDR3 loop is CASSVPGTAIRDTQYF. CDR3 DNA sequence: TGTGCCAGCAGTGTTCCCGGGACAGCAATAAGGGATACGCAGTATTTT.

This chain uses TRBV6-5 with TRBJ1-5; TRBD1 agrees at 8 bases. Germline values: CDR1 MNHEY, CDR2 SVGAGI. The CDR3 has 14 amino acids. V lost 6 bases to trimming and J lost 7 bases; unmatched junction nucleotides: 8. The CDR3 coding sequence is TGTGCCAGCAGGCCGACAGGGGCCGGCCAGCCCCAGCATTTT. Translated, it gives CASRPTGAGQPQHF.

This clone was observed once. This chain connects TRBV24-1 to TRBJ2-7; 10 bases match TRBD1. The CDR3 length is 15 residues. Germline V lookup: CDR1 KGHDR, CDR2 SFDVKD. V trimming: 4 bases; J trimming: 4 bases; junction bases outside the gene matches: 6. The chain's CDR3 is CATSEGQGGKYEQYF. The CDR3 region has the DNA TGTGCCACCAGTGAAGGACAGGGGGGAAAGTACGAGCAGTACTTC.

The chain uses TRBV19 and TRBJ1-2; D possibly corresponds to TRBD1 (5 bases). Trimming shortened V by 4 bases and J by 0 bases, and 12 bases separated the two germline ends. The CDR3 contains 15 residues. The germline V gene encodes CDR1 LNHDA and CDR2 SQIVND (reference sequence). DNA of the CDR3: TGTGCCAGTAGTACCTTCGGGGGAGCTAACTATGGCTACACCTTC. The encoded protein is CASSTFGGANYGYTF. Supplemented by reference TRBV19 and TRBJ1-2, the full variable domain reads DGGITQSPKYLFRKEGQNVTLSCEQNLNHDAMYWYRQDPGQGLRLIYYSQIVNDFQKGDIAEGYSVSREKKESFPLTVTSAQKNPTAFYLCASSTFGGANYGYTFGSGTRLTVV.

The J gene is TRBJ1-5, the V gene TRBV19; possible D gene TRBD1, 5 bases. V was shortened by 1 base and J by 1 base, with 8 bases between the two germline ends. This CDR3 is 15 amino acids long. Germline CDR1 and CDR2: LNHDA and SQIVND (reference sequence). The CDR3 here is CASSIGAGSNQPQHF. The CDR3 bases are TGTGCCAGTAGTATAGGAGCAGGGAGCAATCAGCCCCAGCATTTT.

V and J are TRBV7-3 and TRBJ2-1; 8 bases are shared with TRBD1. With V trimmed by 5 bases and J by 6 bases, 6 bases remained unmatched. Germline CDR1 is SGHTA and CDR2 is FQGTGA. The CDR3 runs 14 residues. The CDR3 spells CASSGTGDRNEQFF. The CDR3 DNA reads TGTGCCAGCAGCGGGACAGGAGATCGCAATGAGCAGTTCTTC.